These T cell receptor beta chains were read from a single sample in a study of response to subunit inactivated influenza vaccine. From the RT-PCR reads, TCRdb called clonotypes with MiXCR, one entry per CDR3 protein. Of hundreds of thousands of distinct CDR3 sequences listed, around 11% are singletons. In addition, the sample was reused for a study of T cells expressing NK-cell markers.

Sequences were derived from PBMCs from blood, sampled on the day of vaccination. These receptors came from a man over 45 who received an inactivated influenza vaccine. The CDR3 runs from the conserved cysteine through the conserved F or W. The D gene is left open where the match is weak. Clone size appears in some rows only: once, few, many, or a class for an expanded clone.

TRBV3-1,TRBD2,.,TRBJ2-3,TGTGCCAGCAGCCAAGATTCGGGAGCGGGAGGGTTCACAGATACGCAGTATTTT,CASSQDSGAGGFTDTQYF
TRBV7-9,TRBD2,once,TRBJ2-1,TGTGCCAGCAGCCTGGGGGCTAGCGGGACCCATGAGCAGTTCTTC,CASSLGASGTHEQFF
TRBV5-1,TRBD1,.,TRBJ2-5,TGCGCCAGCAGCCCCGTACAGGGGCTGGAGACCCAGTACTTC,CASSPVQGLETQYF
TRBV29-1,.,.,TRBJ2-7,TGCAGCGTTGATCAGGGCTCCTACGAGCAGTACTTC,CSVDQGSYEQYF
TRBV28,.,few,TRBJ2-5,TGTGCCAGCAGTTTTCGAGGGACGAGGGGGTTAGAGCGGCAAGAGACCCAGTACTTC,CASSFRGTRGLERQETQYF
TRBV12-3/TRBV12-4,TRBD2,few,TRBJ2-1,TGTGCCAGCATTCTAGCGGGGGGTCTGAATGAGCAGTTCTTC,CASILAGGLNEQFF
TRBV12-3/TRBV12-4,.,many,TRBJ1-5,TGTGCCAGCAGTTTTGGGGGGGCGGAACAGCCCCAGCATTTT,CASSFGGAEQPQHF
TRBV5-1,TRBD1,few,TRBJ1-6,TGCGCCAGCAGCTTCGGACAGGCAATGTCACCCCTCCACTTT,CASSFGQAMSPLHF
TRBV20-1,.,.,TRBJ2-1,TGCAGTGCTAGCAGGGGTCAGGGGGGGTCCAATGAGCAGTTCTTC,CSASRGQGGSNEQFF
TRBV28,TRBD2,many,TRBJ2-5,TGTGCCAGCAGTACCACTAGCGGGTGGGCTTGGGCCCAGTACTTC,CASSTTSGWAWAQYF
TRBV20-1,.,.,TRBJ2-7,TGCAGTGCTAGAGATTTAGCGGAAAGCTCCTACGAGCAGTACTTC,CSARDLAESSYEQYF
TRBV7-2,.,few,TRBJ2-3,TGTGCCAGCAGCTTGGACCGGGTTACGCAGTATTTT,CASSLDRVTQYF
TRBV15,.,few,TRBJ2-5,TGTGCCACCAGCCAGGGTACAGAGACCCAGTACTTC,CATSQGTETQYF
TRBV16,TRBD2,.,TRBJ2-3,TGTGCCAGCAGCGCAACGGGGAGGGGAAGCACAGATACGCAGTATTTT,CASSATGRGSTDTQYF
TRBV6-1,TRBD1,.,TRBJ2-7,TGTGCCAGCAGTCTCATGGGACAGGGGGTTCCCTACGAGCAGTACTTC,CASSLMGQGVPYEQYF
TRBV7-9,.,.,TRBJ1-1,TGTGCCGGTAGGGGGGAGATTAACACTGAAGCTTTCTTT,CAGRGEINTEAFF
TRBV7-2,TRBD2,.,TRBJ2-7,TGTGCCAGCAGCTTAGTGGCGGGAGAATTCGCGCAGTACTTC,CASSLVAGEFAQYF
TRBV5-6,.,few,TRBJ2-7,TGTGCCAGCCGGGAGATATCTACCTCCTACGAGCAGTACTTC,CASREISTSYEQYF
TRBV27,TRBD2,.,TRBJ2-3,TGTGCCAGCAGCCATCGGGGGGTAGGACTAGCGGGAGGGCCTAAGGGAGATACGCAGTATTTT,CASSHRGVGLAGGPKGDTQYF
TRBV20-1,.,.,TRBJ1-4,TGCAGTGCTAGAGAAGGTCCAGGGATGTCCGAAAAACTGTTTTTT,CSAREGPGMSEKLFF
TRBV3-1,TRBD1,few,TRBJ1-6,TGTGCCAGCAGCCAAAGGGGGCAGGTTTCACCCCTCCACTTT,CASSQRGQVSPLHF
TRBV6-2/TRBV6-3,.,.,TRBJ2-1,TGTGCCAGCAGTTACTCGACTGGGACCGCAACCTACAATGAGCAGTTCTTC,CASSYSTGTATYNEQFF
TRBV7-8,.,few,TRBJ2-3,TGTGCCAGCAGCTTAGTCCCAGGGTCGGGAGCAGATACGCAGTATTTT,CASSLVPGSGADTQYF
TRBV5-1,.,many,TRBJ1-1,TGCGCCAGCAGAATGAACACTGAAGCTTTCTTT,CASRMNTEAFF
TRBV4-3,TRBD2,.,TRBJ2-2,TGCGCCAGCAGCCAAGAGAGACTAGCGGGAGGATACGGGGAGCTGTTTTTT,CASSQERLAGGYGELFF
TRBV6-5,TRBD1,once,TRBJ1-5,TGTGCCAGCAGTTACTCGACGCTGGACAGGGGGCTTCATCAGCCCCAGCATTTT,CASSYSTLDRGLHQPQHF
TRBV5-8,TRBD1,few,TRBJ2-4,TGTGCCAGCAACTTCCCCGGGACAGGGACCAAAAACATTCAGTACTTC,CASNFPGTGTKNIQYF
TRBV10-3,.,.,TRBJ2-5,TGTGCCATCAGTGAAGCAACCGGGACGAGAGGGGAGACCCAGTACTTC,CAISEATGTRGETQYF
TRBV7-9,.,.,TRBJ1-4,TGTGCCAGCAGCTTAGACAGCACGTCAACTAATGAAAAACTGTTTTTT,CASSLDSTSTNEKLFF
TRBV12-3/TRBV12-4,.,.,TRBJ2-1,TGTGCCACCTCTAAGGGGCGGGGGCTCGGGGAGCAGTTCTTC,CATSKGRGLGEQFF
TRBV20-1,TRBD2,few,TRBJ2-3,TGCAGTGCTAGTGGGGGAGGGTATTGGATAGATACGCAGTATTTT,CSASGGGYWIDTQYF
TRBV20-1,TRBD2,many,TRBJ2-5,TGCAGTGCAACTAGCGGTTGGGAGACCCAGTACTTC,CSATSGWETQYF
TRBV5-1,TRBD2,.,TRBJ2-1,TGCGCCAGCATCTCAGGGACTAGCGGGCTCTACAATGAGCAGTTCTTC,CASISGTSGLYNEQFF
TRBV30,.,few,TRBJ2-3,TGTGCCTGGAGTGTAACGGGTTACTTTAGCACAGATACGCAGTATTTT,CAWSVTGYFSTDTQYF
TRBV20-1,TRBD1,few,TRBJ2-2,TGCAGTGCTCTCCAACAGGGGGCGACCGGGGAGCTGTTTTTT,CSALQQGATGELFF
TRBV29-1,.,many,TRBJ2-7,TGCAGCGTTTACGAGTCGACCGAGCAGTACTTC,CSVYESTEQYF
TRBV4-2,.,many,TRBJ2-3,TGTGCCAGCAGCCAAGATGTGGGGCTGGGCACAGATACGCAGTATTTT,CASSQDVGLGTDTQYF
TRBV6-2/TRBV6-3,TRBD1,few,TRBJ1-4,TGTGCCAGCAGTTACAGGGGGCGGTCTAATGAAAAACTGTTTTTT,CASSYRGRSNEKLFF
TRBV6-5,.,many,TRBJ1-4,TGTGCCAGCAGTTACTCGAGGGGGGATCAGGGTGAAAAACTGTTTTTT,CASSYSRGDQGEKLFF
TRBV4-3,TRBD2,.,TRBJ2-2,TGCGCCAGCAGCCAAGATACGGCTAGCGGGGGCCTTAACACCGGGGAGCTGTTTTTT,CASSQDTASGGLNTGELFF